A selection of T cell receptor beta chains follows, all from one sample in a study of OX40 agonist ivuxolimab in advanced cancers. Repertoires were generated with immunoSEQ multiplex PCR, while TCRdb's copy carries only in-frame clones and drops some. The profile shows around 59,000 clones, more than 75% of them singletons. Sample: CD4+ or CD8+ T cells sorted from blood, taken in a trial of the OX40 agonist ivuxolimab. These TCRs come from an adult with an advanced solid tumor such as melanoma, head and neck, liver or kidney cancer. CDR3s include the opening cysteine and the closing phenylalanine or tryptophan. A D gene is named only where the DNA matches it firmly. Where a row states a size, it is once, few, many or the class of an expanded clone; other rows omit it.

TRBV11-2	.	TRBJ2-3	.	TGTGCCGGTCGGGGAGGAGGGGTAGCGGACACAGATACGCAGTATTTT	CAGRGGGVADTDTQYF
TRBV7-9	.	TRBJ1-2	.	TGTGCCAGCAGCTTGGTCGGGGGCGAGTATGGCTACACCTTC	CASSLVGGEYGYTF
TRBV18	once	TRBJ2-7	.	TGTGCCAGCTCCCAAATCAGGGAGAAGACCTACGAGCAGTACTTC	CASSQIREKTYEQYF
TRBV7-9	.	TRBJ2-7	TRBD2	TGTGCCAGCACGGGTCCGGGAGGCAGCTCCTACGAGCAGTACTTC	CASTGPGGSSYEQYF
TRBV6-5	.	TRBJ2-5	.	TGTGCCAGCAGCTACGGGACTTTCCAAGAGACCCAGTACTTC	CASSYGTFQETQYF
TRBV15	.	TRBJ2-1	.	TGTGCCACCAGGGCACTTTACAATGAGCAGTTCTTC	CATRALYNEQFF
TRBV19	.	TRBJ2-7	TRBD2	TGTGCCAGTAGTACGGGAGGAGCCTACGAGCAGTACTTC	CASSTGGAYEQYF
TRBV14	.	TRBJ1-4	.	TGTGCCAGCAGCCAAGTAGTGCCAACTAATGAAAAACTGTTTTTT	CASSQVVPTNEKLFF
TRBV11-1	.	TRBJ2-4	.	TGTGCCAGCAGCCTCACCGACAGTGGGAGCATTCAGTACTTC	CASSLTDSGSIQYF
TRBV4-2	.	TRBJ2-5	.	TGTGCCAGCAGCCCGGGGCCCCAAGAGACCCAGTACTTC	CASSPGPQETQYF
TRBV5-4	.	TRBJ2-6	TRBD1	TGTGCCAGCAGCTTAATGCAGGGGGCCGTCTCAGAGGCCAACGTCCTGACTTTC	CASSLMQGAVSEANVLTF
TRBV28	few	TRBJ1-5	.	TGTGCCAGCAGTTTATTTACACTTAGCAATCAGCCCCAGCATTTT	CASSLFTLSNQPQHF
TRBV18	.	TRBJ1-2	.	TGTGCCAGCTCACCACGACCAGGGGATGGCTACACCTTC	CASSPRPGDGYTF
TRBV29-1	.	TRBJ1-4	.	TGCAGCGTCCGGACAAGTAGCAATGAAAAACTGTTTTTT	CSVRTSSNEKLFF
TRBV7-2	.	TRBJ2-5	TRBD2	TGTGCCAGCAGCCCTAGCGGTCCAGAGACCCAGTACTTC	CASSPSGPETQYF